A single sample is the source of the 24 T cell receptor beta chains below, sequenced in a study of molecular identifiers for immune sequencing clone quantification (dated 2018 in TCRdb). The library was prepared using PCR. The data were produced on an Illumina HiSeq 4000. TCRdb reprocessing: public reads trimmed at Q25 with fastp, clones called with MiXCR, in-frame beta chains kept. Merged by CDR3 protein, the rows form single entries marked with the most common genes and DNA. The sample table records some 650,000 distinct CDR3 sequences; just under 20% of these occur just once. Approximately 0.9% of the sample is in the top ten clones. Source material: naive CD8+ T cells from blood, with Jurkat cell RNA spiked in. According to the study, the label for this sample's cell subset or site signals: FACS-sorted CD8+CD4-CCR7+CD45RA+ naive T cells. These receptor sequences come from a human donor in good health. Some libraries in this study had Jurkat cell RNA spiked in.

The chain combines TRBV4-1 with TRBJ2-3; no firm D call. TRBJ1-5 explains the end of the DNA better; the J call may be wrong. CDR3 length equals 16 residues. Germline V gene sequence: CDR1 MGHRA, CDR2 YSYEKL. The CDR3 DNA reads TGCGCCAGCAGCCAAGAGATCGGGTTTACCCAGAATACGCAGCATTTT. Its translation: CASSQEIGFTQNTQHF.

The genes are TRBV4-1 and TRBJ2-1; D is unclear. From germline, CDR1 is MGHRA and CDR2 YSYEKL. The length of the CDR3 is 14 residues. V was pared by 0 bases and J by 5 bases, with 8 bases between. CDR3 nucleotides: TGCGCCAGCAGCCAAGATACGCGCAACAATGAGCAGTTCTTC. This sequence encodes CASSQDTRNNEQFF.

The CDR3 DNA reads as TGTGCCATCAGTGAGTCCCTATGCACTGAAGCTTTCTTT. Translated: CAISESLCTEAFF. This sequence joins TRBV10-3 and TRBJ1-1; no definite D call. The V end was cut by 0 bases, the J end by 4 bases, with 6 bases between. This CDR3 has 13 amino acids. Germline CDR1 and CDR2: ENHRY and SYGVKD.

This clonotype occurred many times. This sequence joins TRBV30 and TRBJ2-5; tentatively, D is TRBD2 (6 bases). Trimming shortened V by 1 base and J by 5 bases, and 14 bases separated the two germline ends. The CDR3 is made up of 14 amino acids. Germline V gives CDR1 GTSNPN, CDR2 SVGIG (reference sequence). The CDR3 here is CAWSAGTGLETQYF. The CDR3 nucleotides are TGTGCCTGGAGTGCCGGGACTGGGCTGGAGACCCAGTACTTC.

This clonotype was found many times. The rearrangement links TRBV6-5 to TRBJ2-7; D is undetermined. Trimming cost V 0 bases and J 0 bases, with 12 bases left between them. This CDR3 region has 16 residues. Germline loops: CDR1 MNHEY, CDR2 SVGAGI. CDR3 region: CASSYSIRPSSYEQYF. The CDR3 region has the DNA TGTGCCAGCAGTTACTCGATACGGCCAAGCTCCTACGAGCAGTACTTC.

Points on this clonotype: A much larger clone differs from this one at a single base, so this may be a read error. The chain joins TRBV12-3 or TRBV12-4 to TRBJ2-7; D gene unclear. The CDR3 length is 11 residues. The CDR3 coding sequence is TGTGCCAGCAGTTTCAATGGCGAGCAGCACTTC. This translates into CASSFNGEQHF.

The chain employs TRBV3-1 and TRBJ2-5; TRBD1 or TRBD2 may be the D gene (5 bases each). Germline V gives CDR1 LGHDT, CDR2 YNNKEL (reference sequence). V lost 3 bases and J 1 base, leaving 15 bases between the germline ends. This CDR3 is built from 16 residues. DNA of the CDR3: TGTGCCAGCAGCCATCGCCCCGAGGGGCGCCAAGAGACCCAGTACTTC. Translated: CASSHRPEGRQETQYF.

The V call is TRBV7-9, the J call TRBJ2-7; D remains ambiguous. Germline V gene sequence: CDR1 SEHNR, CDR2 FQNEAQ (reference sequence). V lost 3 bases to trimming and J lost 3 bases, with 12 bases between them. CDR3 length: 14 residues. The CDR3 loop is CASSFENRNYEQYF. The CDR3 DNA reads as TGTGCCAGCAGCTTCGAAAACCGTAACTACGAGCAGTACTTC.

There are many counts of this clonotype. The V gene is TRBV6-5, the J gene TRBJ2-7; TRBD1 matches at 7 bases. V trimming: 2 bases; J trimming: 4 bases; junction bases outside the gene matches: 5. The CDR3 is 14 amino acids. Germline CDR1 is MNHEY and CDR2 is SVGAGI. CDR3 in amino acids: CASSYQAGGYEQYF. CDR3 nucleotide sequence: TGTGCCAGCAGTTACCAGGCAGGGGGTTACGAGCAGTACTTC.

There are many counts of this clonotype. The V gene is TRBV18, the J gene TRBJ2-3; D is unclear. The length of the CDR3 is 14 residues. The ends were cut back, 3 bases at V and 2 bases at J, with 9 bases in the middle. Germline V CDR1 and CDR2: KGHSH, LQKENI. CDR3 bases: TGTGCCAGCTCACCGCCTCCACCCACAGATACGCAGTATTTT. It specifies CASSPPPPTDTQYF.

This clonotype was counted at least ten times. The genes are TRBV27 and TRBJ2-7; perhaps TRBD1 as D (6 bases). The CDR3 runs to 14 residues. V was clipped by 6 bases and J by 0 bases, with 12 bases between them. Germline V gives CDR1 MNHEY, CDR2 SMNVEV (reference sequence). In DNA, the CDR3 is TGTGCCAGCAGCATCGGACAGACCTCCTACGAGCAGTACTTC. Translation gives CASSIGQTSYEQYF.

This clonotype has a count of ten or more. The rearrangement joins TRBV4-3 to TRBJ1-1; no firm D call. Trimming pared 0 bases from V and 4 bases from J, leaving 12 bases between. The CDR3 is made up of 15 amino acids. Looked up from germline, CDR1 is LGHNA and CDR2 is YSLEER. CDR3 sequence: CASSQDSGLSTEAFF. The CDR3 nucleotides are TGCGCCAGCAGCCAAGATTCTGGGTTGAGCACTGAAGCTTTCTTT.

This clonotype was observed many times. The chain links TRBV20-1 to TRBJ2-1, with TRBD2 identical over 7 bases. Germline V lookup: CDR1 DFQATT, CDR2 SNEGSKA (reference sequence). V lost 6 bases to trimming and J lost 3 bases; unmatched junction nucleotides: 11. This CDR3 contains 15 residues. CDR3 nucleotide sequence: TGCAGTGCCCGATGGTGGCTAGCGGACTACAATGAGCAGTTCTTC. It specifies CSARWWLADYNEQFF.

This clonotype was seen only a few times. V and J are TRBV27 and TRBJ1-5, with 8 nucleotides matching TRBD1. J gave up 4 bases and V 6 bases, and 8 bases lay outside the gene matches. The CDR3 runs 15 residues. The germline V gene has CDR1 MNHEY and CDR2 SMNVEV (reference sequence). Written as DNA, the CDR3 is TGTGCCAGCAGGTGGACAGGGAGCCTGAATCAGCCCCAGCATTTT. Translated: CASRWTGSLNQPQHF.

The V gene is TRBV24-1, the J gene TRBJ2-5; D may be TRBD1 or TRBD2 (5 bases each). This CDR3 is 13 amino acids long. Per the germline V gene, CDR1 is KGHDR and CDR2 is SFDVKD. CDR3 in DNA: TGTGGCGTAGCGACCAGGGACGGAGAGACCCAGTACTTC. Protein sequence: CGVATRDGETQYF.

Details on this clonotype: A read error is possible here, since a much larger clone lies one base away. The chain carries TRBV30 and TRBJ1-2; 7 bases map to TRBD1. The CDR3 length is 13 residues. With V trimmed by 3 bases and J by 7 bases, 8 bases remained unmatched. From germline, CDR1 is GTSNPN and CDR2 SVGIG (reference sequence). The CDR3: CAWSGGGAGGYTF. The DNA of the CDR3 is TGTGCCTGGAGCGGAGGGGGCGCGGGTGGCTACACCTTC.

A single count supports this clonotype. A clone one base away is much larger, so this may be a read error. V is TRBV20-1 and J is TRBJ2-1; TRBD2 matches 13 bases. This CDR3 is 16 amino acids long. Germline values: CDR1 DFQATT, CDR2 SNEGSKA (reference sequence). The CDR3 reads CSDRLAGGQIYYEQFF. Written as DNA, the CDR3 is TGCAGTGATAGACTAGCGGGAGGCCAAATTTATTATGAGCAGTTCTTC.

This clonotype was seen a handful of times. A much bigger clone sits one base away, suggesting this may be a read error. This CDR3 fails to terminate in the conserved phenylalanine or tryptophan, so it likely reflects a read error. The chain combines TRBV29-1 with TRBJ2-6; 9 nucleotides line up with TRBD1. Germline V lookup: CDR1 SQVTM, CDR2 ANQGSEA. V lost 7 bases, J lost 4 bases, and 8 bases stayed unmatched. This CDR3 comprises 15 residues. In DNA, the CDR3 is TGCAGCGCTTTGGGACAGGGTCACGGGGCCAACGTCCTGACTTCC. Amino acid sequence: CSALGQGHGANVLTS.

The V call is TRBV13, the J call TRBJ2-7; 9 nucleotides align to TRBD1. CDR1 PRHDT and CDR2 FYEKMQ come from the germline V gene (reference sequence). V shed 5 bases, J shed 3 bases, and the junction held 8 bases outside the gene matches. This CDR3 is 15 amino acids long. The CDR3 protein is CASSLTGQGLYEQYF. In nucleotides, the CDR3 is TGTGCCAGCAGCCTCACGGGACAGGGTCTCTACGAGCAGTACTTC.

This clonotype was detected many times. The gene calls are TRBV6-1 and TRBJ1-5, with D uncertain. This CDR3 has 15 amino acids. The germline CDR1 and CDR2 sequences are MNHNS and SASEGT. Trimming took 7 bases from V and 2 from J, leaving 15 bases between them. This CDR3 reads CASKPSGVGNQPQHF. CDR3 DNA sequence: TGTGCCAGCAAACCCTCGGGAGTTGGCAATCAGCCCCAGCATTTT.

The CDR3 spells CASKTGGTSYNEQFF. CDR3 bases: TGCGCCAGCAAGACGGGCGGGACTAGCTACAATGAGCAGTTCTTC. This chain connects TRBV5-1 to TRBJ2-1; 8 positions match TRBD2. Trimming took 6 bases from V and 3 from J; bases not matched to a gene: 8. Germline CDR1 SGHRS, CDR2 YFSETQ. The CDR3 runs 15 residues.

This clonotype was counted many times. The chain couples TRBV5-1 to TRBJ2-7; 11 bases align to TRBD1. CDR1 is SGHRS and CDR2 is YFSETQ in the germline V gene. This CDR3 comprises 15 residues. V dropped 2 bases and J dropped 5; count of bases not matched to a gene: 6. Here the CDR3 reads CASSLRTGGVNEQYF. In DNA form, the CDR3 reads TGCGCCAGCAGCTTAAGGACAGGGGGCGTGAACGAGCAGTACTTC.

This clonotype was found many times. The chain is built from TRBV19 and TRBJ2-4; D might be TRBD1 or TRBD2, each matching 5 bases. Deletions cut 1 base from V and 5 bases from J, with 12 bases between. CDR1 and CDR2 from the germline V gene are LNHDA and SQIVND (reference sequence). The CDR3 length is 15 residues. CDR3 DNA: TGTGCCAGTAGTATAGGGGGGTGGTCGGAAAACATTCAGTACTTC. Protein product: CASSIGGWSENIQYF.

This clonotype was found once. A much larger clonotype is one base distant, so this may be a read error. The chain has TRBV6-5 and TRBJ1-1; D remains unclear. Trimming removed 2 bases from V and 2 bases from J, with 12 bases in between. The CDR3 spans 15 residues. CDR1 and CDR2 from the germline V gene are MNHEY and SVGAGI. The CDR3 region has the DNA TGTGCCAGCAGTTACGAAGGACGGGGAAACACTGAAGCTTTCTTT. Translated, it gives CASSYEGRGNTEAFF.